This passage covers 16 T cell receptor beta chains from one sample sequenced in a study of PD-1 blockade in classical Hodgkin lymphoma. Method: immunoSEQ multiplex PCR; TCRdb's copy keeps in-frame clones and lacks some. Of around 21,000 clones detected, around three quarters appear once; the ten largest clones hold 20% to 25%. The time point denotes: cycle 4 day 1 (C4D1), after 6 weeks of nivolumab. Exposure to brentuximab vedotin varied, and each patient had relapsed following autologous stem cell transplantation. Source: peripheral blood mononuclear cells (PBMCs), taken before the fourth cycle of nivolumab. The receptors were gathered from a human donor with classical Hodgkin lymphoma.

This clone is medium-sized within its sample. It is unclear where the CDR3 begins or ends on the DNA, so no DNA is shown, and the CDR3 is as TCRdb lists it. The CDR3 reads CASLEREGRNQPQHF. V usage is TRBV19 and J usage is TRBJ1-5. In germline, CDR1 is LNHDA, CDR2 SQIVND (reference sequence). The CDR3 numbers 15 amino acids, ends counted.

This chain links TRBV5-1 with TRBJ1-2; TRBD1 matches 10 bases. Germline values: CDR1 SGHRS, CDR2 YFSETQ. CDR3 length equals 16 residues. Germline trimming cut 0 bases from V and 6 bases from J; bases unmatched to any gene: 8. The CDR3 DNA reads as TGCGCCAGCAGCTTGGAGGGACGGACAGGGGGACATGGCTACACCTTC. Translating gives CASSLEGRTGGHGYTF.

This CDR3 is CASSQTSGGANTGELFF. The CDR3 coding sequence is TGCGCCAGCAGCCAGACTAGCGGGGGAGCGAACACCGGGGAGCTGTTTTTT. The genes are TRBV4-3 and TRBJ2-2; TRBD2 agrees at 12 bases. V lost 3 bases to trimming and J lost 0 bases; unmatched junction nucleotides: 2. The CDR3 covers 17 residues. Germline loops: CDR1 LGHNA, CDR2 YSLEER.

This clone occurred once. The J gene is TRBJ1-1, the V gene TRBV27, with unresolved D. The germline CDR1 and CDR2 sequences are MNHEY and SMNVEV (reference sequence). The CDR3 runs to 14 residues. V was trimmed by 5 bases and J by 1 base, leaving 11 bases between them. CDR3 DNA sequence: TGTGCCAGCAGTCTTCTAAGCCCGAACACTGAAGCTTTCTTT. Its protein is CASSLLSPNTEAFF.

The J gene is TRBJ1-1, the V gene TRBV19; TRBD1 might be the D (5 bases). Trimming stripped 1 base from V and 0 bases from J, with 12 bases between. There are 16 residues in the CDR3. Germline CDR1 is LNHDA and CDR2 is SQIVND (reference sequence). The DNA of the CDR3 is TGTGCCAGTAGTATAGGGCCTCGACAGTTGAACACTGAAGCTTTCTTT. Its protein is CASSIGPRQLNTEAFF.

The chain links TRBV10-3 to TRBJ2-3; 7 positions agree with TRBD1. The V gene's germline CDR1 is ENHRY and CDR2 SYGVKD. V dropped 6 bases and J dropped 4; count of bases not matched to a gene: 4. The CDR3 contains 13 residues. The CDR3 sequence is CAIRGTDADTQYF. CDR3 DNA sequence: TGTGCCATCAGAGGGACAGATGCAGATACGCAGTATTTT.

The V gene is TRBV7-8, the J gene TRBJ1-4, with 9 bases aligning to TRBD1. Unmatched junction bases numbered 8, after V lost 5 bases and J lost 7 bases. Germline-derived CDR1 and CDR2 are SGHVS and FQNEAQ. This CDR3 is built from 15 residues. CDR3 DNA sequence: TGTGCCAGCAGCCTAACAGGGGGCAAGGGTGAAAAACTGTTTTTT. Its translation is CASSLTGGKGEKLFF.

This chain connects TRBV6-1 to TRBJ2-2; D might be TRBD1 or TRBD2, each matching 5 bases. Trimming stripped 4 bases from V and 3 bases from J, with 9 bases between. Germline CDR1 reads MNHNS; CDR2 reads SASEGT. This CDR3 is 14 amino acids long. CDR3 nucleotides: TGTGCCAGCAGTGGTGGGGGTGACACCGGGGAGCTGTTTTTT. Translation: CASSGGGDTGELFF.

This clone was seen a few times. The J gene is TRBJ1-1, the V gene TRBV28; D gene unclear. Trimming removed 1 base at V and 0 bases at J, with 9 bases between. CDR3 length: 15 residues. CDR1 MDHEN and CDR2 SYDVKM come from the germline V gene. This CDR3 reads CASSLLGRLNTEAFF. Here the CDR3 DNA reads TGTGCCAGCAGTTTATTAGGACGGCTGAACACTGAAGCTTTCTTT. The whole variable domain, remainder taken from reference TRBV28 and TRBJ1-1, is DVKVTQSSRYLVKRTGEKVFLECVQDMDHENMFWYRQDPGLGLRLIYFSYDVKMKEKGDIPEGYSVSREKKERFSLILESASTNQTSMYLCASSLLGRLNTEAFFGQGTRLTVV.

V usage is TRBV2 and J usage is TRBJ2-1, with unresolved D. The CDR3 is 16 amino acids. V shed 1 base and J shed 4 bases, with 14 bases lying between them. The germline CDR1 and CDR2 sequences are SNHLY and FYNNEI. This CDR3 reads CASSEVATVFYNEQFF. The CDR3 DNA reads as TGTGCCAGCAGTGAAGTCGCCACTGTCTTTTACAATGAGCAGTTCTTC.

This clone was counted between two and nine times. The rearrangement links TRBV13 to TRBJ1-3, with D unresolved. The CDR3 is 14 residues long. Germline-derived CDR1 and CDR2 are PRHDT and FYEKMQ (reference sequence). V lost 4 bases to trimming and J lost 0 bases, with 7 bases between them. The CDR3 DNA reads TGTGCCAGCAGCTGGGGAGACTCTGGAAACACCATATATTTT. It translates to CASSWGDSGNTIYF.

The chain uses TRBV5-6 and TRBJ2-7; maybe TRBD2 (6 bases). The V end was cut by 0 bases, the J end by 2 bases, with 18 bases between. The CDR3 runs to 17 residues. Germline V gene data show CDR1 as SGHDT and CDR2 as YYEEEE. The CDR3 nucleotides are TGTGCCAGCAGCTTGGAGAGACGCCTAGCGAACACCTACGAGCAGTACTTC. Translation gives CASSLERRLANTYEQYF.

This chain joins TRBV27 and TRBJ2-2; D ambiguous. Looked up from germline, CDR1 is MNHEY and CDR2 is SMNVEV (reference sequence). Trimming cost V 6 bases and J 4 bases, with 15 bases left between them. This CDR3 region has 15 residues. CDR3 coding DNA: TGTGCCAGCAGCCCTCTAAAGTTTGGCACCGGGGAGCTGTTTTTT. This sequence encodes CASSPLKFGTGELFF.

J is TRBJ1-1 and V is TRBV5-6; D call uncertain. The V gene lost 2 bases and the J gene lost 4 bases, with 18 bases spanning the gap. The CDR3 sequence is 16 residues long. Germline V gene lookup returns CDR1 SGHDT and CDR2 YYEEEE. The CDR3, as DNA: TGTGCCAGCAGCTTTCGAGGAGTTAGAGTGGTCACTGAAGCTTTCTTT. Its protein is CASSFRGVRVVTEAFF.

The V call is TRBV15, the J call TRBJ2-1; TRBD1 agrees at 10 bases. The CDR3 length is 15 residues. Germline V lookup: CDR1 LNHNV, CDR2 YYDKDF (reference sequence). The junction had 3 bases not matched to a gene; V was cut back by 3 bases and J by 4 bases. The CDR3 bases are TGTGCCACCAGCAGTCCGGGACAGGGGTACAATGAGCAGTTCTTC. Translating it yields CATSSPGQGYNEQFF.

This chain links TRBV7-2 with TRBJ2-1; D is perhaps TRBD1 or TRBD2 (6 bases each). This CDR3 region has 17 residues. CDR1 and CDR2 from the germline V gene are SGHTA and FQGNSA. V shed 2 bases and J shed 2 bases, with 16 bases lying between them. The CDR3 coding sequence is TGTGCCAGCAGCTTACCTATTTGGAGGGGGACCTACAATGAGCAGTTCTTC. This encodes CASSLPIWRGTYNEQFF.